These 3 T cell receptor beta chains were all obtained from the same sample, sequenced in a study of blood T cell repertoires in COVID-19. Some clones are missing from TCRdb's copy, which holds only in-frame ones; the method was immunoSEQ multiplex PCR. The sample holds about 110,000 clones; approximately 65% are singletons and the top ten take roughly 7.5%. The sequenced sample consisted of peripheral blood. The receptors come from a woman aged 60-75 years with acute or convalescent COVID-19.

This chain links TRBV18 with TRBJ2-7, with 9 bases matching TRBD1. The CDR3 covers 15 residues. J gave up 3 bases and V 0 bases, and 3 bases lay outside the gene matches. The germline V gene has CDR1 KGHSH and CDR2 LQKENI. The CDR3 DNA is TGTGCCAGCTCACCACCCGGGACAGGGTACTACGAGCAGTACTTC. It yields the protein CASSPPGTGYYEQYF.

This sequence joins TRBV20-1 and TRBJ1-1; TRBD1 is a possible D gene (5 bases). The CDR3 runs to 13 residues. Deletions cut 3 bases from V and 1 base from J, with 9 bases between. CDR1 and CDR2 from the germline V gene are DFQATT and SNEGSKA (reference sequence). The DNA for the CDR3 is TGCAGTGCTAGTCCTCAGGGGAACACTGAAGCTTTCTTT. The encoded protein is CSASPQGNTEAFF.

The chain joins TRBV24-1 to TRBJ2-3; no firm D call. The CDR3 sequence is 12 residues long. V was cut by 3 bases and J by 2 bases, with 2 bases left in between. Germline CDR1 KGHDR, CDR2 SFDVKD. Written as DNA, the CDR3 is TGTGCCACCAGTGATCACACAGATACGCAGTATTTT. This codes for CATSDHTDTQYF.